This T cell receptor beta chain is from a study of blood T cells in healthy people across ages. CDR1 is MNHEY, CDR2 SVGEGT, per germline. This CDR3 comprises 15 residues. V shed 6 bases and J shed 1 base, with 15 bases lying between them. A single count supports this clonotype. For the second PCR, which ran for roughly 6 to 11 cycles, a sample-barcoded 5' primer and a J-beta primer mix were used. TCRdb reanalysed the 5' RACE reads using MiXCR and keeps one entry per CDR3 protein. The repertoire includes approximately 810,000 distinct CDR3 sequences, around 30% of them detected once, and roughly a sixth sits in the top ten.

Sequenced: blood. The rearrangement uses TRBV6-2 or TRBV6-3 and TRBJ1-1; perhaps TRBD1 as D (5 bases). The TCR sequence derives from a woman older than 75 in good health. The CDR3 nucleotides are TGTGCCAGCAGGGCGACAGCACAGAAGAACACTGAAGCTTTCTTT. Translation: CASRATAQKNTEAFF.